This TCR beta chain derives from a study of cytomegalovirus exposure and HLA in healthy donors. Background on the study: Researchers found that about 82% of fewer than 450 genotyped donors fell within the Caucasian-associated ancestry cluster.

Each of the donors was a healthy bone marrow donor. General study findings and limits: TCR association rates varied by HLA locus in a later analysis, with DRB1 highest and HLA-C lowest.

Primers included in the PCR were 60 Vbeta and 13 Jbeta primers. Produced via immunoSEQ multiplex PCR; TCRdb's table is partial and in-frame only. This sample has 80,000 to 90,000 clones, with roughly four fifths found just once. This clone came up a few times. Its target is unknown. Input material: PBMCs. This TCR was recovered from a woman under 40 in good health and CMV-seronegative.

Here the CDR3 reads CASSFRQGARAFF. The CDR3 coding sequence is TGTGCCAGCAGTTTTCGGCAGGGGGCGCGAGCTTTCTTT. The chain couples TRBV28 to TRBJ1-1; TRBD1 matches at 8 bases. The junction had 7 bases not matched to a gene; V was cut back by 3 bases and J by 10 bases. CDR1 and CDR2 (germline): MDHEN, SYDVKM. CDR3 length: 13 residues. The full variable domain, rest sourced from reference TRBV28 and TRBJ1-1, is DVKVTQSSRYLVKRTGEKVFLECVQDMDHENMFWYRQDPGLGLRLIYFSYDVKMKEKGDIPEGYSVSREKKERFSLILESASTNQTSMYLCASSFRQGARAFFGQGTRLTVV.